The 26 T cell receptor beta chains below were found in one sample sequenced in a study of OX40 agonist ivuxolimab in advanced cancers. Repertoires were generated with immunoSEQ multiplex PCR, while TCRdb's copy carries only in-frame clones and drops some. The repertoire holds 55,000 to 65,000 clones, roughly 85% seen once, with under 3% in the top ten. The sample was CD4+ or CD8+ T cells sorted from blood, taken in a trial of the OX40 agonist ivuxolimab. Source of these receptors: an adult with an advanced solid tumor such as melanoma, head and neck, liver or kidney cancer.

The gene calls are TRBV10-3 and TRBJ2-7, with TRBD2 matching 9 bases. The germline CDR1 and CDR2 sequences are ENHRY and SYGVKD. There are 13 residues in the CDR3. Unmatched junction bases numbered 4, after V lost 6 bases and J lost 4 bases. The CDR3 loop reads CAIRSGRTYEQYF. The CDR3 DNA is TGTGCCATCAGAAGCGGGAGGACATACGAGCAGTACTTC.

V is TRBV6-4 and J is TRBJ1-3; D is uncertain. The V gene lost 2 bases and the J gene lost 1 base, with 12 bases spanning the gap. This CDR3 is built from 16 residues. Germline CDR1 is MRHNA and CDR2 is SNTAGT. The CDR3 nucleotides read TGTGCCAGCAGTGACCCCCTGACACTTTCTGGAAACACCATATATTTT. This codes for CASSDPLTLSGNTIYF.

Here the CDR3 DNA reads TGTGCCAGCTCACCTGTCACCGGGGAGCTGTTTTTT. Translating gives CASSPVTGELFF. The chain joins TRBV18 to TRBJ2-2; D unclear. CDR3 size: 12 residues. Trimming removed 3 bases at V and 4 bases at J, with 3 bases between. The germline V gene encodes CDR1 KGHSH and CDR2 LQKENI.

The rearrangement joins TRBV7-2 to TRBJ2-7; 11 bases fit TRBD1. The germline V gene has CDR1 SGHTA and CDR2 FQGNSA. Losses at the gene ends were 4 bases for V and 6 bases for J; bases not matched to a gene: 8. This CDR3 region has 15 residues. CDR3 sequence reads: CASSSLPGQGGEQYF. CDR3 bases: TGTGCCAGCAGCTCCCTACCGGGACAGGGGGGCGAGCAGTACTTC.

The rearrangement links TRBV28 to TRBJ1-2; TRBD1 matches at 8 bases. Germline V gives CDR1 MDHEN, CDR2 SYDVKM. The trim removed 3 bases at V and 3 bases at J, leaving 6 bases unmatched. This CDR3 is 15 amino acids long. In nucleotides, the CDR3 is TGTGCCAGCAGTTTCGGGGGACAGGCCGACTATGGCTACACCTTC. Translating it yields CASSFGGQADYGYTF.

V gene TRBV5-1 combines with J gene TRBJ2-3; no clear D gene. This CDR3 is built from 14 residues. The V gene's germline CDR1 is SGHRS and CDR2 YFSETQ. The ends were cut back, 3 bases at V and 10 bases at J, with 18 bases in the middle. CDR3 sequence (DNA): TGCGCCAGCAGCTATAAAGCTAGACCTGTGGCGCAGTATTTT. Amino acids: CASSYKARPVAQYF.

The gene calls are TRBV29-1 and TRBJ1-1, with D perhaps matching TRBD1 (6 bases). Trimming took off 7 bases at V and 0 bases at J, with 12 bases between the two ends. CDR1 is SQVTM, CDR2 ANQGSEA, per germline. This CDR3 contains 13 residues. The chain's CDR3 is CSAGAGLNTEAFF. Written as DNA, the CDR3 is TGCAGCGCGGGGGCAGGGTTGAACACTGAAGCTTTCTTT.

The chain employs TRBV10-2 and TRBJ2-7, with 9 positions matching TRBD1. V lost 5 bases, J lost 6 bases, and 11 bases stayed unmatched. Germline V gene sequence: CDR1 WSHSY, CDR2 SAAADI. CDR3 size: 15 residues. CDR3 amino acids: CASSPWDRVDPEQYF. In DNA form, the CDR3 reads TGCGCCAGCAGTCCCTGGGACAGGGTAGATCCCGAGCAGTACTTC.

This chain joins TRBV11-2 and TRBJ2-3; 13 bases map to TRBD2. CDR1 is SGHAT and CDR2 is FQNNGV in the germline V gene. CDR3 length: 16 residues. J lost 6 bases, V lost 7 bases, and 10 bases had no gene match. CDR3 loop: CASTRRTSGRGDTQYF. In DNA, the CDR3 is TGTGCCAGCACCCGCCGGACTAGCGGGAGAGGCGATACGCAGTATTTT. The full variable domain, with the rest looked up from reference TRBV11-2 and TRBJ2-3, is EAGVAQSPRYKIIEKRQSVAFWCNPISGHATLYWYQQILGQGPKLLIQFQNNGVVDDSQLPKDRFSAERLKGVDSTLKIQPAKLEDSAVYLCASTRRTSGRGDTQYFGPGTRLTVL.

V usage is TRBV30 and J usage is TRBJ2-5; D not certain. The V gene's germline CDR1 is GTSNPN and CDR2 SVGIG (reference sequence). This CDR3 spans 13 amino acids. V was pared by 0 bases and J by 1 base, with 6 bases between. Here the CDR3 reads CAWSVRTQETQYF. The CDR3 DNA sequence: TGTGCCTGGAGTGTAAGGACCCAAGAGACCCAGTACTTC.

This chain uses TRBV30 with TRBJ1-3; D ambiguous. This CDR3 is 15 amino acids long. Per germline, CDR1 GTSNPN and CDR2 SVGIG (reference sequence). Trimming pared 0 bases from V and 0 bases from J, leaving 9 bases between. CDR3 residues: CAWSVGELSGNTIYF. CDR3 DNA: TGTGCCTGGAGTGTGGGCGAACTCTCTGGAAACACCATATATTTT.

V and J are TRBV10-3 and TRBJ2-5; D is perhaps TRBD1 (6 bases). Germline loops: CDR1 ENHRY, CDR2 SYGVKD. V lost 2 bases and J lost 3, with 7 bases in between. CDR3 length equals 13 residues. The CDR3 DNA is TGTGCCATCAGTGAGCACAGGGAAGAGACCCAGTACTTC. Translated: CAISEHREETQYF.

The V call is TRBV27, the J call TRBJ2-5; the match to TRBD2 covers 12 bases. Germline-derived CDR1 and CDR2 are MNHEY and SMNVEV (reference sequence). V was pared by 5 bases and J by 5 bases, with 9 bases of the junction left unmatched. The CDR3 contains 16 residues. The CDR3 protein is CASSPQPGLAGETQYF. In DNA, the CDR3 is TGTGCCAGCAGTCCCCAACCGGGACTAGCGGGTGAGACCCAGTACTTC.

The V and J genes are TRBV19 and TRBJ2-5; TRBD1 matches at 11 bases. Germline trimming cut 8 bases from V and 4 bases from J; bases unmatched to any gene: 9. The germline V gene encodes CDR1 LNHDA and CDR2 SQIVND (reference sequence). The CDR3 extends over 15 amino acids. The CDR3 sequence: CASAWTGGRGETQYF. CDR3 nucleotide sequence: TGTGCCAGTGCTTGGACAGGGGGCCGGGGAGAGACCCAGTACTTC.

CDR3: CASSPAEGSGANVLTF. The CDR3 coding sequence is TGTGCCAGCAGCCCCGCGGAGGGATCCGGGGCCAACGTCCTGACTTTC. The chain combines TRBV11-2 with TRBJ2-6; weak D call: TRBD2 (6 bases). The CDR3 length is 16 residues. Germline values: CDR1 SGHAT, CDR2 FQNNGV. V was trimmed by 5 bases and J by 4 bases, leaving 15 bases between them.

The chain links TRBV7-2 to TRBJ2-3; perhaps D is TRBD1 or TRBD2 (5 bases each). V gave up 5 bases and J gave up 4 bases, with 13 bases separating them. CDR3 length: 14 amino acids. Germline-derived CDR1 and CDR2 are SGHTA and FQGNSA. The CDR3 region is CASSPLGTPDTQYF. In DNA, the CDR3 is TGTGCCAGCAGCCCACTTGGGACCCCAGATACGCAGTATTTT.

The table lists this clone with a few counts. The chain couples TRBV7-9 to TRBJ1-4, with D possibly matching TRBD1 (6 bases). This CDR3 contains 18 residues. CDR1 and CDR2 from the germline V gene are SEHNR and FQNEAQ (reference sequence). Trimming left V 5 bases short and J 8 bases short, with 27 bases between. The CDR3 DNA reads TGTGCCAGCAGCCCGTTCGGGGCAGGGGCATTAAAGGAAGAAAAACTGTTTTTT. Protein: CASSPFGAGALKEEKLFF. Using reference TRBV7-9 and TRBJ1-4 for the parts outside the CDR3, the full variable domain is DTGVSQNPRHKITKRGQNVTFRCDPISEHNRLYWYRQTLGQGPEFLTYFQNEAQLEKSRLLSDRFSAERPKGSFSTLEIQRTEQGDSAMYLCASSPFGAGALKEEKLFFGSGTQLSVL.

This clone turned up a few times. This chain connects TRBV6-1 to TRBJ2-1, with TRBD1 matching over 11 bases. The CDR3 totals 13 residues. The V gene end was trimmed by 8 bases and the J gene end by 6 bases; junction bases not matched to a gene: 3. CDR1 and CDR2 (germline): MNHNS, SASEGT. CDR3 coding DNA: TGTGCCAGCCGAGGGACAGGGGGCAATGAGCAGTTCTTC. Translation: CASRGTGGNEQFF.

The chain links TRBV2 to TRBJ1-2, with D possibly matching TRBD1 (5 bases). Per the germline V gene, CDR1 is SNHLY and CDR2 is FYNNEI. This CDR3 has 14 amino acids. Trimming removed 7 bases at V and 4 bases at J, with 16 bases between. The CDR3 region is CASTIKSGPYGYTF. In DNA form, the CDR3 reads TGTGCCAGCACAATAAAGTCAGGGCCCTATGGCTACACCTTC.

The gene calls are TRBV2 and TRBJ2-2; 9 nucleotides align to TRBD2. There are 16 residues in the CDR3. Germline CDR1 is SNHLY and CDR2 is FYNNEI. The V segment lost 6 bases and the J segment 4 bases; nucleotides outside the gene matches: 9. The CDR3 is CASRPFAGGVTGELFF. DNA for the CDR3: TGTGCCAGCAGGCCCTTTGCGGGAGGGGTCACCGGGGAGCTGTTTTTT.

The chain has TRBV11-3 and TRBJ1-2; D is undetermined. This CDR3 contains 13 residues. Germline lookup yields CDR1 SGHNT and CDR2 YENEEA. Trimming took off 2 bases at V and 2 bases at J, with 6 bases between the two ends. CDR3: CASSLPGNYGYTF. The CDR3 DNA reads TGTGCCAGCAGCTTACCAGGCAACTATGGCTACACCTTC. The variable domain in full, completed from reference TRBV11-3 and TRBJ1-2, reads EAGVVQSPRYKIIEKKQPVAFWCNPISGHNTLYWYLQNLGQGPELLIRYENEEAVDDSQLPKDRFSAERLKGVDSTLKIQPAELGDSAVYLCASSLPGNYGYTFGSGTRLTVV.

A single count supports this clone. CDR3 nucleotide sequence: TGTGCCATCAGTGAGCCAAACGCGGGGGGGCCCAATCAGCCCCAGCATTTT. Translating gives CAISEPNAGGPNQPQHF. This chain uses TRBV10-3 with TRBJ1-5; the D gene is possibly TRBD1 (6 bases). This CDR3 spans 17 amino acids. Trimming removed 2 bases from V and 3 bases from J, with 17 bases in between. Germline CDR1 is ENHRY and CDR2 is SYGVKD.

The chain links TRBV5-1 to TRBJ2-3; 7 bases line up with TRBD2. J lost 0 bases, V lost 0 bases, and 4 bases had no gene match. Germline values: CDR1 SGHRS, CDR2 YFSETQ. The CDR3 spans 16 residues. The CDR3, as DNA: TGCGCCAGCAGCTTGGAGGGAGGGGCGAGCACAGATACGCAGTATTTT. Protein sequence: CASSLEGGASTDTQYF. Looking up the rest from reference TRBV5-1 and TRBJ2-3 gives the full variable domain: KAGVTQTPRYLIKTRGQQVTLSCSPISGHRSVSWYQQTPGQGLQFLFEYFSETQRNKGNFPGRFSGRQFSNSRSEMNVSTLELGDSALYLCASSLEGGASTDTQYFGPGTRLTVL.

The V and J genes are TRBV15 and TRBJ1-2, with a possible D match to TRBD1 (6 bases). CDR1 and CDR2 (germline): LNHNV, YYDKDF (reference sequence). V was trimmed by 8 bases and J by 1 base, leaving 8 bases between them. The length of the CDR3 is 12 residues. For the CDR3, the DNA is TGTGCCACCGCACAGGGTAACTATGGCTACACCTTC. Translating it yields CATAQGNYGYTF.

This rearrangement joins TRBV7-6 to TRBJ2-7; perhaps TRBD1 as D (6 bases). Germline CDR1 reads SGHVS; CDR2 reads FNYEAQ. The CDR3 extends over 13 amino acids. V shed 5 bases and J shed 10 bases, with 18 bases lying between them. In nucleotides, the CDR3 is TGTGCCAGCAGCCATAGGGGGTCGGAGAGACAGTACTTC. Residues: CASSHRGSERQYF.

The rearrangement joins TRBV27 to TRBJ2-3, with D unresolved. From germline, CDR1 is MNHEY and CDR2 SMNVEV (reference sequence). V lost 0 bases and J 4 bases, leaving 8 bases between the germline ends. The CDR3 is 14 residues long. The CDR3 nucleotides are TGTGCCAGCAGTTTATCTTCCAGCGCAGATACGCAGTATTTT. This translates into CASSLSSSADTQYF.